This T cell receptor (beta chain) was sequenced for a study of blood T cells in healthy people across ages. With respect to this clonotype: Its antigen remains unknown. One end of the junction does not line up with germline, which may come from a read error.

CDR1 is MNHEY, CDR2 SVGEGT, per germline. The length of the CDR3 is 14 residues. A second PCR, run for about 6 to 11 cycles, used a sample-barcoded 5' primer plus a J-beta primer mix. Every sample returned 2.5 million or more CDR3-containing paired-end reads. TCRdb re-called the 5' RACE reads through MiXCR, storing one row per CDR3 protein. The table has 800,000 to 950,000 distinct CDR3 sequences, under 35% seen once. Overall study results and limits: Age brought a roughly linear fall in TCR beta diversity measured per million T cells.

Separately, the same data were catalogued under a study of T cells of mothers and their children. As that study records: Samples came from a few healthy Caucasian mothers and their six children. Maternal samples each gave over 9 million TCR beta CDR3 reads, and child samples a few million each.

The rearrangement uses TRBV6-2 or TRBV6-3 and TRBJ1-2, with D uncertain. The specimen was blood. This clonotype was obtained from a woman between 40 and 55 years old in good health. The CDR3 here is CASSVIGRNYGHTF. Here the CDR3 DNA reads TGTGCCAGCAGTGTTATAGGACGAAACTATGGCCACACCTTC.